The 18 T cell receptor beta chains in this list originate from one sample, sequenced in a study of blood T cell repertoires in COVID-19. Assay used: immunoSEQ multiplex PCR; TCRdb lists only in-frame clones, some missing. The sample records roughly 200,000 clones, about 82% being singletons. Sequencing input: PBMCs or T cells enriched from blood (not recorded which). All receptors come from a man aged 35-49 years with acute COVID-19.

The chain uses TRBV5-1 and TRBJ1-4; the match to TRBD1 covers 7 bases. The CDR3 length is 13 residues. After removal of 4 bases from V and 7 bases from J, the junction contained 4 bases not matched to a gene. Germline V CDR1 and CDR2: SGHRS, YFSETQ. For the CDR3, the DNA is TGCGCCAGCAGCCGGGCAGGGGGTGAAAAACTGTTTTTT. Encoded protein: CASSRAGGEKLFF.

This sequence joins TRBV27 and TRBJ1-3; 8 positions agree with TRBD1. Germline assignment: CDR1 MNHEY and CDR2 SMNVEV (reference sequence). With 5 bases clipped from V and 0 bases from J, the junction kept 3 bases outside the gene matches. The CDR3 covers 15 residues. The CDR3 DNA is TGTGCCAGCAGTGTGACAGGGGTCTCTGGAAACACCATATATTTT. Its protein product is CASSVTGVSGNTIYF.

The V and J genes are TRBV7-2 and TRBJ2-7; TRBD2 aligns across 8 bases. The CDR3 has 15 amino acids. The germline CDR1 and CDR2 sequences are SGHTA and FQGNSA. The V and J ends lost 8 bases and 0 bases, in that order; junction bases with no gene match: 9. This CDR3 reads CASAKLAESSYEQYF. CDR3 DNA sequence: TGTGCCAGCGCTAAACTAGCGGAGAGCTCCTACGAGCAGTACTTC.

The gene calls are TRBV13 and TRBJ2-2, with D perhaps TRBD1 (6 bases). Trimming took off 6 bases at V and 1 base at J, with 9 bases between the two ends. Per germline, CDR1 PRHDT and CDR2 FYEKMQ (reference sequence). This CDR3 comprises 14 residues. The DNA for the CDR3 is TGTGCCAGCAGATCACAGGGGAACACCGGGGAGCTGTTTTTT. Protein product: CASRSQGNTGELFF. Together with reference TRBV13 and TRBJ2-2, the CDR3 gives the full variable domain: AAGVIQSPRHLIKEKRETATLKCYPIPRHDTVYWYQQGPGQDPQFLISFYEKMQSDKGSIPDRFSAQQFSDYHSELNMSSLELGDSALYFCASRSQGNTGELFFGEGSRLTVL.

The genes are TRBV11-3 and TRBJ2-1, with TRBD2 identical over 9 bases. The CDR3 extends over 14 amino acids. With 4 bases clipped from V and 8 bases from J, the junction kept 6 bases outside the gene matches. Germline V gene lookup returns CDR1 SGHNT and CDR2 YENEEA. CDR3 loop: CASSSPREGHEQFF. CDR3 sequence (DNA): TGTGCCAGCAGCTCCCCGCGGGAGGGCCATGAGCAGTTCTTC.

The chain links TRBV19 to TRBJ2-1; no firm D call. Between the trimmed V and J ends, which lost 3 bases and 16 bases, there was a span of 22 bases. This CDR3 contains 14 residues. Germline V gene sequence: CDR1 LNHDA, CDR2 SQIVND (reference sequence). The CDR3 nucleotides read TGTGCCAGTAGTATCACTCGACTGAGCGAGGCGCTTTTCTTC. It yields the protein CASSITRLSEALFF.

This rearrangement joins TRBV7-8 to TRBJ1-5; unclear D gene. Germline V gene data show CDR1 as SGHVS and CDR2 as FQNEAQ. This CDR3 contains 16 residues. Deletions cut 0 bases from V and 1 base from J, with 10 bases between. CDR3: CASSLAPGRSNQPQHF. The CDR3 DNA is TGTGCCAGCAGCTTAGCACCAGGAAGAAGCAATCAGCCCCAGCATTTT.

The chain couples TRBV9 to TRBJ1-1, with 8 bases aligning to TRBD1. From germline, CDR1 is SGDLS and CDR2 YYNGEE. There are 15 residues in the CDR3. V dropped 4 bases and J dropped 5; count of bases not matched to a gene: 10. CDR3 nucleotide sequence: TGTGCCAGCAGCAACACATACAGGGGGAGGACTGAAGCTTTCTTT. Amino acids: CASSNTYRGRTEAFF. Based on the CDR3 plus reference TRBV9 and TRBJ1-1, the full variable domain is DSGVTQTPKHLITATGQRVTLRCSPRSGDLSVYWYQQSLDQGLQFLIQYYNGEERAKGNILERFSAQQFPDLHSELNLSSLELGDSALYFCASSNTYRGRTEAFFGQGTRLTVV.

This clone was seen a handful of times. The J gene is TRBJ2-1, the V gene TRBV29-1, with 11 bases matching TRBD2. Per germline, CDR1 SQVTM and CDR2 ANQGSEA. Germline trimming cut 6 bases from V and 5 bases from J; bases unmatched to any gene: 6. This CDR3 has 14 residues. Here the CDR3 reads CSVPGLAGDNEQFF. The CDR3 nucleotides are TGCAGCGTCCCCGGACTAGCGGGCGACAATGAGCAGTTCTTC.

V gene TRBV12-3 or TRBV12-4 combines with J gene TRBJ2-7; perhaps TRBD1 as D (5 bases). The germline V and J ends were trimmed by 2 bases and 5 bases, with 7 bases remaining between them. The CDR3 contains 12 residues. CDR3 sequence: CASSLKGNEQYF. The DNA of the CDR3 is TGTGCCAGCAGTTTAAAGGGGAACGAGCAGTACTTC.

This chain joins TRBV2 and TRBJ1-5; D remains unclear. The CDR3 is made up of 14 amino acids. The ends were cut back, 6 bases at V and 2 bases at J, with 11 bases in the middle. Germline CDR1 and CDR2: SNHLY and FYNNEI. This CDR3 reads CASSQAGGNQPQHF. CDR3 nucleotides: TGTGCCAGCAGCCAAGCTGGTGGCAATCAGCCCCAGCATTTT.

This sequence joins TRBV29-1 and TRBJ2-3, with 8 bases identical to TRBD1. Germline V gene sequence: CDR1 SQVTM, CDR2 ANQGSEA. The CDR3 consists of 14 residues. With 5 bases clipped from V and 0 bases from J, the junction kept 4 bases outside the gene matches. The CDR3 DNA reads TGCAGCGTTATCGACAGGGGTAGCACAGATACGCAGTATTTT. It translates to CSVIDRGSTDTQYF.

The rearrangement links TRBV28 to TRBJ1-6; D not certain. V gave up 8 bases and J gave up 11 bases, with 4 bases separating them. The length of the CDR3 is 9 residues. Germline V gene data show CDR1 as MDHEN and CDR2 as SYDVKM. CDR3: CASGAPLHF. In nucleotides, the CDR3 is TGTGCCAGCGGAGCACCCCTCCACTTT.

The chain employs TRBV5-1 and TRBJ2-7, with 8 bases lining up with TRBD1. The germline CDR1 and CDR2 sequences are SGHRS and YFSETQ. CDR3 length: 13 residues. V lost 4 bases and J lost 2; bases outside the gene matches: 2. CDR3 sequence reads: CASSQTGAYEQYF. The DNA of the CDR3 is TGCGCCAGCAGCCAGACAGGGGCCTACGAGCAGTACTTC.

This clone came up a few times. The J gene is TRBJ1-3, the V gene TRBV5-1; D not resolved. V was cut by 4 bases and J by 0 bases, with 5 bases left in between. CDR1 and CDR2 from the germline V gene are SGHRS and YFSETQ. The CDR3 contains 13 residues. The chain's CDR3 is CASSPSSGNTIYF. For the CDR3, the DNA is TGCGCCAGCAGCCCGTCCTCTGGAAACACCATATATTTT.

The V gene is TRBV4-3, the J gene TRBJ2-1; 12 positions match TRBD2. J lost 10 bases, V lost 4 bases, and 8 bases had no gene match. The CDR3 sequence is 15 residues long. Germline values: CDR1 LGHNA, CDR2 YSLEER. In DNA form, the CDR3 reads TGCGCCAGCAGCCCTCTAGCGGGAGGGCCGGAGGAGCAGTTCTTC. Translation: CASSPLAGGPEEQFF.

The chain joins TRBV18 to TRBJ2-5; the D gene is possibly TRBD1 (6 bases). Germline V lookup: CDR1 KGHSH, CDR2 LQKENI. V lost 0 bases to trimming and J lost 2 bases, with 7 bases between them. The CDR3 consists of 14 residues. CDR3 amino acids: CASSPPGQQETQYF. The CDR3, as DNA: TGTGCCAGCTCACCACCAGGACAGCAAGAGACCCAGTACTTC.

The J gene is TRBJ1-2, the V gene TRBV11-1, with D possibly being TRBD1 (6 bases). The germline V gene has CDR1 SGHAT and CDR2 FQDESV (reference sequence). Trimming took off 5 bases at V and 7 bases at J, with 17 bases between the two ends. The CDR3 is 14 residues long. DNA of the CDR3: TGTGCCAGCAGCCCACCCGCAGGGGCTGGTGGCTACACCTTC. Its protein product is CASSPPAGAGGYTF. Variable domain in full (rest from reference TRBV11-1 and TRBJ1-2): EAEVAQSPRYKITEKSQAVAFWCDPISGHATLYWYRQILGQGPELLVQFQDESVVDDSQLPKDRFSAERLKGVDSTLKIQPAELGDSAMYLCASSPPAGAGGYTFGSGTRLTVV.